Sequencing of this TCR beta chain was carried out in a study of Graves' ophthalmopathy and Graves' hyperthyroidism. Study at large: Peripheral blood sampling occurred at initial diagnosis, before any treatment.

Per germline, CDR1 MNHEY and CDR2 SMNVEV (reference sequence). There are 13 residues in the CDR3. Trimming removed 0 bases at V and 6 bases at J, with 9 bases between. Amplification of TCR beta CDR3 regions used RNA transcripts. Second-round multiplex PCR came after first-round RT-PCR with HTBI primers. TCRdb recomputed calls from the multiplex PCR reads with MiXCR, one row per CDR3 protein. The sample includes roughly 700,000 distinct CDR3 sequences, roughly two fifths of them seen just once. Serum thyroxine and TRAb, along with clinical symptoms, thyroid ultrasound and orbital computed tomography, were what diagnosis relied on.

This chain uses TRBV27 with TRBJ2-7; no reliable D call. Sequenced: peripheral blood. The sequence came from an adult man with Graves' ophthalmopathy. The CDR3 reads CASSLSSATEQYF. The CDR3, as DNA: TGTGCCAGCAGTTTATCGTCTGCAACCGAGCAGTACTTC.